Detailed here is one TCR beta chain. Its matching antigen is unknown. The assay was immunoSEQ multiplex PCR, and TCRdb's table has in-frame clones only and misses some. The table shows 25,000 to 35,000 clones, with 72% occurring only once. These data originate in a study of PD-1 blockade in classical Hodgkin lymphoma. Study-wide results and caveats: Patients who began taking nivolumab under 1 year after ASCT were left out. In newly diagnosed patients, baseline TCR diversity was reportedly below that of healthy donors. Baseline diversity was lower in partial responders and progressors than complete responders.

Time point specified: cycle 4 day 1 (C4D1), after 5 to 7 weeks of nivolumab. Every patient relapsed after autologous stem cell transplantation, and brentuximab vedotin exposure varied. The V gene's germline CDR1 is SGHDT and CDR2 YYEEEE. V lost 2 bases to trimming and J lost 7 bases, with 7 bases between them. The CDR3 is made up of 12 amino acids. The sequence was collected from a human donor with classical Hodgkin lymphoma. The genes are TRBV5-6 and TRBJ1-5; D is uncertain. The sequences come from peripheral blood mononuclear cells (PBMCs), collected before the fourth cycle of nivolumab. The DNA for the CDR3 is TGTGCCAGCAGCTTACAATACCAGCCCCAGCATTTT. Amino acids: CASSLQYQPQHF.